Given below is one T cell receptor beta chain in context. The data derive from a study of blood T cell repertoires in COVID-19. The overall study: Both acute and convalescent COVID-19 samples were obtained from the United States, Italy and Spain. PBMCs, B-cell-depleted T cells, or T cells provided the cDNA or gDNA that made up the material.

Per the original methods: Reference gene primer amplification in the assay estimated nucleated cell counts. Method: immunoSEQ multiplex PCR; TCRdb's copy keeps in-frame clones and lacks some. For V, J and clone size, that table is used; D and trimming come from the DNA. The sample records 250,000 to 300,000 clones, less than 90% being singletons. The receptor was derived from a man between 60 and 75 years old who had recovered from COVID-19. Sequenced material: peripheral blood.

Here the CDR3 reads CASSLDGGAQETQYF. The CDR3, as DNA: TGTGCCAGCAGCTTGGATGGCGGGGCGCAAGAGACCCAGTACTTC. The chain employs TRBV5-4 and TRBJ2-5, with D maybe TRBD2 (6 bases). Germline V lookup: CDR1 SGHNT, CDR2 YYREEE (reference sequence). The CDR3 runs 15 residues. Trimming stripped 0 bases from V and 2 bases from J, with 11 bases between.